The clone carrying this TCR beta chain was seen once. Its antigen is currently unknown. The data derive from a study of immune cell composition in non-small cell lung cancer. General study points: Tumour-associated clones >0.5% occurred in 30% to 35% of adenocarcinomas, less than 80% of squamous. Tumour TCR-beta clonality was not significantly tied to smoking pack-years. Squamous lung tumours showed higher top 10 clone scores and clonality than adenocarcinomas. Overall clonality, unlike maximal tumour-associated clone frequency, did not predict TIL reactivity.

Germline values: CDR1 SGHNT, CDR2 YENEEA. The CDR3 extends over 14 amino acids. V dropped 6 bases and J dropped 1 base, with 10 bases sitting between them. The repertoire was sequenced with immunoSEQ multiplex PCR; TCRdb's copy has only in-frame clones and lacks some. The data show nearly 10,000 clones, with 65% to 80% seen just once and 8.9% held by the top ten. This chain joins TRBV11-3 and TRBJ2-1; a weak D match, TRBD1 (6 bases). The specimen was lung tumor tissue. The sequence came from a human donor with non-small cell lung cancer. CDR3 bases: TGTGCCAGCAGGGACAGTTTTTCCTACAATGAGCAGTTCTTC. Translating it yields CASRDSFSYNEQFF.